The rows below give T cell receptor beta chains drawn from one sample of a study of radiotherapy plus CTLA-4 blockade in lung cancer. Assay: immunoSEQ multiplex PCR; the TCRdb copy retains only in-frame clones and omits some. The sample has 35,000 or so clones, around 85% seen once. The sequenced sample was peripheral blood, obtained from a patient treated with radiotherapy plus ipilimumab. The origin of the receptors is a human donor with non-small cell lung cancer who had stable disease on radiotherapy plus ipilimumab. Both conserved end residues are part of each CDR3. The D gene is left open where the match is weak. Rows may omit the clone size; those that give it use once, few, many or a size class.

14 TRBJ1-4 NA TRBV11-2 NA TGTGCCAGCAGCTTTTCGGGGGGAGGCGAAAAACTGTTTTTT CASSFSGGGEKLFF
11 TRBJ2-1 few TRBV28 NA TGTGCCTCGAGCCGAGGCAATGAGCAGTTCTTC CASSRGNEQFF
14 TRBJ2-2 NA TRBV19 NA TGTGCCAGTAAGAACCCCTCGGGGACCGGGGAGCTGTTTTTT CASKNPSGTGELFF
16 TRBJ2-3 NA TRBV6-5 NA TGTGCCAGCAGTTACTCCCGGGACACTAGCACAGATACGCAGTATTTT CASSYSRDTSTDTQYF
15 TRBJ1-2 NA TRBV27 TRBD1 TGTGCCAGCAGTCCGAGACAGGGTACTAACTATGGCTACACCTTC CASSPRQGTNYGYTF
13 TRBJ2-1 NA TRBV2 NA TGTGCCAGCAGTCCCGGTAGGGGAGGTGAGCAGTTCTTC CASSPGRGGEQFF
15 TRBJ2-7 NA TRBV6-5 NA TGTGCCAGCAGTCAAGACAGAGCGCAGACGTACGAGCAGTACTTC CASSQDRAQTYEQYF
15 TRBJ2-1 NA TRBV27 TRBD2 TGTGCCAGCAGTTTGACGGGAGGCTCCTACAATGAGCAGTTCTTC CASSLTGGSYNEQFF
15 TRBJ1-1 NA TRBV19 NA TGTGCCAGTAGTATAGGGGGGGGAGTGGCCACTGAAGCTTTCTTT CASSIGGGVATEAFF
16 TRBJ2-5 NA TRBV5-1 NA TGCGCCAGCAGCTTGGAGGCAGGGGTTCCTTCAGAGACCCAGTACTTC CASSLEAGVPSETQYF
13 TRBJ2-5 few TRBV6-1 NA TGTGCCAGCAGTGAAGGGACAGTGGAGACCCAGTACTTC CASSEGTVETQYF
14 TRBJ2-7 NA TRBV6-6 TRBD1 TGTGCCAGCAGTTACTCCACAGGGGTAGTCGAGCAGTACTTC CASSYSTGVVEQYF
17 TRBJ1-2 NA TRBV9 TRBD1 TGTGCCAGCAGCGATCACCTGGCAGGGGGTTTAACTTATGGCTACACCTTC CASSDHLAGGLTYGYTF
14 TRBJ1-1 NA TRBV7-2 NA TGTGCCAGCAGCGGAATGGGGGGTTCGGCTGAAGCTTTCTTT CASSGMGGSAEAFF
16 TRBJ2-3 NA TRBV5-1 TRBD2 TGCGCCAGCGGGGGTATAGCGGGAGTCCCTCCAGATACGCAGTATTTT CASGGIAGVPPDTQYF
16 TRBJ2-3 NA TRBV18 TRBD1 TGTGCCAGCTCACAGAGGGACAGTATAGCCACAGATACGCAGTATTTT CASSQRDSIATDTQYF
15 TRBJ2-3 NA TRBV5-6 TRBD2 TGTGCCAGCAGCCGCCAGGCGGGAGTCACAGATACGCAGTATTTT CASSRQAGVTDTQYF
13 TRBJ1-5 NA TRBV19 NA TGTGCCAGTACGGGGAATAGCAATCAGCCCCAGCATTTT CASTGNSNQPQHF
14 TRBJ2-3 NA TRBV5-1 NA TGCGCCAGCAGCTTGGGGGGGGGCACAGATACGCAGTATTTT CASSLGGGTDTQYF
15 TRBJ2-2 few TRBV7-6 NA TGTGCCAGCAGCTCGCTAGGATCCACGACCGGGGAGCTGTTTTTT CASSSLGSTTGELFF
15 TRBJ1-2 NA TRBV7-3 NA TGTGCCAGCAGCGTTCCCTTAACAGATATCTATGGCTACACCTTC CASSVPLTDIYGYTF
19 TRBJ2-4 NA TRBV5-6 TRBD2 TGTGCCAGCGCGGGGATGATAGCGGGAGGGGATCCCCGCATGGGCATTCAGTACTTC CASAGMIAGGDPRMGIQYF
14 TRBJ2-1 few TRBV2 TRBD1 TGTGCCAGCAGTGAGGGACAGGGGATCGATGAGCAGTTCTTC CASSEGQGIDEQFF
16 TRBJ2-4 NA TRBV6-6 NA TGTGCCAGCAGTTCCGGACAGCGAATAGCCAAAAACATTCAGTACTTC CASSSGQRIAKNIQYF
16 TRBJ2-2 once TRBV15 TRBD2 TGTGCCACCAGCCCGAGGACTAGCGGGAACACCGGGGAGCTGTTTTTT CATSPRTSGNTGELFF
13 TRBJ2-7 NA TRBV19 NA TGTGCCAGTAGACGGACAGAAGACTACGAGCAGTACTTC CASRRTEDYEQYF
14 TRBJ1-2 NA TRBV4-3 NA TGCGCCAGCAGCCAAGATAGCAGCAACTATGGCTACACCTTC CASSQDSSNYGYTF
11 TRBJ1-3 NA TRBV28 NA TGTGTGATTTGGGGGCAGAACACCATATATTTT CVIWGQNTIYF
15 TRBJ2-7 NA TRBV6-7 NA TGTGCCAGCAGGGACCTATCAGGGATAACTTACGAGCAGTACTTC CASRDLSGITYEQYF
13 TRBJ1-1 NA TRBV29-1 TRBD1 TGCAGCGTTGTAGACAGGGGCAATACTGAAGCTTTCTTT CSVVDRGNTEAFF
10 TRBJ2-7 NA TRBV6-1 NA TGTGCCAGCAGTGCGTACGAGCAGTACTTC CASSAYEQYF
18 TRBJ2-6 few TRBV11-3 TRBD1 TGTGCCAGCAGCCCTCGGACAGGGTTTATATCTGGGGCCAACGTCCTGACTTTC CASSPRTGFISGANVLTF
15 TRBJ2-7 once TRBV6-6 TRBD1 TGTGCCAGCAGTTACGGCGGCAGGGGGCGGCGGGAGCAGTACTTC CASSYGGRGRREQYF
17 TRBJ2-3 NA TRBV28 TRBD2 TGTGCCAGCAGTGGACCCCCGGCGGGAGGGCCCGAAGATACGCAGTATTTT CASSGPPAGGPEDTQYF
17 TRBJ1-5 NA TRBV2 TRBD1 TGTGCCAGCATCCGAACTACAGACAGGGGGCTCGGTCAGCCCCAGCATTTT CASIRTTDRGLGQPQHF
14 TRBJ2-7 NA TRBV4-1 NA TGCGCCAGCAGCCAAGAGCGACAGGCCTACGAGCAGTACTTC CASSQERQAYEQYF
15 TRBJ2-5 NA TRBV5-1 TRBD1 TGCGCCAGCAGCTCCCGGACAGGGGTAGGCAAGACCCAGTACTTC CASSSRTGVGKTQYF
18 TRBJ2-3 NA TRBV27 TRBD2 TGTGCCAGCAGCGCTACACCCCTCTCTAGCGGGGGCACAGATACGCAGTATTTT CASSATPLSSGGTDTQYF
16 TRBJ2-6 NA TRBV6-1 NA TGTGCCAGCAGTGAAGTTGCGGGGTCAGGGGCCAACGTCCTGACTTTC CASSEVAGSGANVLTF
16 TRBJ1-4 NA TRBV6-1 NA TGTGCCAGCAGTGAAGCGATGGAGGGACTCCGGGAAAAACTGTTTTTT CASSEAMEGLREKLFF
16 TRBJ2-5 NA TRBV4-1 TRBD2 TGCGCCAGCAGCCTCGAGGGGAGAGCGGGAGTGGGAGAGCAGTACTTC CASSLEGRAGVGEQYF
14 TRBJ2-7 NA TRBV5-6 TRBD2 TGTGCCAGCAGCACGGGACTAGCGGGAGCGGTGCAGTACTTC CASSTGLAGAVQYF
16 TRBJ1-1 NA TRBV7-2 NA TGTGCCAGCAGCAGAATTTCCGGGACAATGAACACTGAAGCTTTCTTT CASSRISGTMNTEAFF
18 TRBJ2-7 few TRBV4-3 TRBD2 TGCGCCAGCAGCCAAGACCCGCCGGGACTAGCGGGAGTCCACGAGCAGTACTTC CASSQDPPGLAGVHEQYF
16 TRBJ2-3 NA TRBV2 TRBD1 TGTGCCAGCAGAGCCGCTACAGGGGGCGGGACAGATACGCAGTATTTT CASRAATGGGTDTQYF
17 TRBJ2-7 NA TRBV9 TRBD2 TGTGCCAGCAGCGTAGGTCCGGGAGGGCAGGGGTCCTACGAGCAGTACTTC CASSVGPGGQGSYEQYF
16 TRBJ2-1 NA TRBV4-1 TRBD1 TGCGCCAGCAGCCACTCCGGGACAGGGGGCTACAATGAGCAGTTCTTC CASSHSGTGGYNEQFF
18 TRBJ2-3 NA TRBV19 TRBD2 TGTGCCAGTAGTCCTCGGACAGGACTAGCGGGAGTGTCGGATACGCAGTATTTT CASSPRTGLAGVSDTQYF
16 TRBJ2-5 NA TRBV7-9 NA TGTGCCAGCGGCAGGTTCGGCCTCGCCCAGAAAGGGACCCAGTACTTC CASGRFGLAQKGTQYF
13 TRBJ1-3 NA TRBV19 NA TGTGCCAGTCCCCCCGCGTCTGGAAACACCATATATTTT CASPPASGNTIYF
14 TRBJ2-7 NA TRBV2 TRBD2 TGTGCCAGCAGTGAAGGGGCTAGCGGCTACGAGCAGTACTTC CASSEGASGYEQYF
16 TRBJ2-1 few TRBV29-1 TRBD2 TGCAGCGTTGAAGGACCTATCCGCGGGAGAGGCAATGAGCAGTTCTTC CSVEGPIRGRGNEQFF
15 TRBJ2-1 NA TRBV7-3 NA TGTGCCAGCAGCATGCAGGGAGGTGGCCACGATGAGCAGTTCTTC CASSMQGGGHDEQFF
17 TRBJ1-1 NA TRBV14 TRBD1 TGTGCCAGCAGCCAAGATAAGGGGACAGTCTTGAACACTGAAGCTTTCTTT CASSQDKGTVLNTEAFF